Presented here are 3 T cell receptor beta chains from one specimen sequenced in a study of blood T cell repertoires in COVID-19. Profiled with immunoSEQ multiplex PCR; TCRdb holds only in-frame clones, not every one. The sample records 200,000 to 250,000 clones, 65% to 90% being singletons. The material sequenced was peripheral blood. Source of these receptors: a woman aged 45-60 years with acute or convalescent COVID-19.

The chain has TRBV9 and TRBJ1-2; D is unresolved. V lost 0 bases and J lost 0, with 9 bases in between. CDR3 length: 15 residues. Germline-derived CDR1 and CDR2 are SGDLS and YYNGEE. The CDR3 loop reads CASSVANTANYGYTF. For the CDR3, the DNA is TGTGCCAGCAGCGTAGCTAACACAGCTAACTATGGCTACACCTTC.

The J gene is TRBJ2-3, the V gene TRBV5-4; D gene ambiguous. This CDR3 spans 12 amino acids. Trimming took 1 base from V and 6 from J, leaving 6 bases between them. CDR1 and CDR2 (germline): SGHNT, YYREEE (reference sequence). The CDR3 coding sequence is TGTGCCAGCAGCTTGCTTTCGGATACGCAGTATTTT. Translating it yields CASSLLSDTQYF.

The chain uses TRBV15 and TRBJ1-1, with unresolved D. The V gene lost 1 base and the J gene lost 7 bases, with 7 bases spanning the gap. The CDR3 has 12 residues. Germline-derived CDR1 and CDR2 are LNHNV and YYDKDF (reference sequence). The CDR3 loop reads CATSRGAREAFF. The CDR3 DNA sequence: TGTGCCACCAGCAGAGGGGCTCGTGAAGCTTTCTTT.